These 4 T cell receptor beta chains originate from one sample sequenced in a study of blood T cells in healthy people across ages. A second about 7 to 12 cycle PCR used barcoded and J-beta primers. TCRdb itself ran the 5' RACE reads through MiXCR, one entry per CDR3 protein. The data show about 640,000 distinct CDR3 sequences, less than 35% seen once. Specimen: blood. Receptors originate from an elderly woman in good health.

Notes on this clonotype: A much larger clonotype is one base distant, so this may be a read error. V is TRBV7-2 and J is TRBJ1-3, with D unresolved. This CDR3 is 12 amino acids long. The V gene's germline CDR1 is SGHTA and CDR2 FQGNSA. The CDR3 nucleotides are TGTGCCAGCAGCTTAGCCAGAAACACCGTATATTTT. As protein: CASSLARNTVYF.

This sequence joins TRBV30 and TRBJ1-2; possible D gene TRBD1, 5 bases. This CDR3 is built from 14 residues. CDR1 and CDR2 from the germline V gene are GTSNPN and SVGIG (reference sequence). V lost 2 bases to trimming and J lost 3 bases, with 13 bases between them. CDR3 region: CAWSRGIRDYGYTF. In DNA, the CDR3 is TGTGCCTGGAGTAGAGGGATCAGGGACTATGGCTACACCTTC.

This clonotype was seen many times. The chain recombines TRBV3-1 with TRBJ2-1; D is undetermined. With 0 bases removed from V and 2 bases from J, the gap between germline ends came to 5 bases. This CDR3 has 14 amino acids. The germline CDR1 and CDR2 sequences are LGHDT and YNNKEL (reference sequence). The CDR3, as DNA: TGTGCCAGCAGCCAAGATGCCACCTACAATGAGCAGTTCTTC. It translates to CASSQDATYNEQFF.

The sample holds many counts of this clonotype. The chain carries TRBV20-1 and TRBJ1-5, with no clear D. Trimming removed 2 bases at V and 2 bases at J, with 16 bases between. Germline CDR1 reads DFQATT; CDR2 reads SNEGSKA (reference sequence). CDR3 length: 16 amino acids. DNA for the CDR3: TGCAGTGCTAGATCGGACGGAGGAGTGGGCAATCAGCCCCAGCATTTT. This codes for CSARSDGGVGNQPQHF.